This entry features one T cell receptor (beta chain) sequence. Its antigen is currently unknown. Time point of the sample: late sampling 161 to 241 days after vaccination in a few convalescent patients. Indicated treatment: roughly 10-day PBMC culture with coronavirus spike peptide pools or control peptides (ViraFEST assay). Recorded positive PCR dates fall between March and December 2020, preceding US Alpha, Beta and Delta variants. At the Johns Hopkins FTIC core, DNA taken from cultured CD4+ T cells was sequenced by way of the Oncomine TCR Beta short-read assay. In TCRdb, the PCR reads were re-called with MiXCR into one record per CDR3 protein. The sample has 20,000 to 25,000 distinct CDR3 sequences; 46% are singletons. The sample belongs to a study of vaccination and CD4 T cells after COVID-19. About the research overall: Convalescent participants consisted of six males and four females, two being Hispanic. Participants, all vaccine recipients, received two doses of either BNT162b2 or mRNA-1273. Day 14 and days 161 to 241 post-vaccination were the time points at which a few convalescent patients were sampled.

The sample was CD4+ T cells from blood, cultured in vitro, taken about 7 months after SARS-CoV-2 vaccination. The clonotype originates from a human donor who had recovered from COVID-19.

DNA of the CDR3: TGTGCCAGCAGTCTCTCCGACCGGGAAAGTACTTCACCCCTCCACTTT. Translation: CASSLSDRESTSPLHF. This chain links TRBV6-1 with TRBJ1-6; D is ambiguous. V was pared by 5 bases and J by 9 bases, with 20 bases between. Germline V gives CDR1 MNHNS, CDR2 SASEGT. The CDR3 length is 16 residues.